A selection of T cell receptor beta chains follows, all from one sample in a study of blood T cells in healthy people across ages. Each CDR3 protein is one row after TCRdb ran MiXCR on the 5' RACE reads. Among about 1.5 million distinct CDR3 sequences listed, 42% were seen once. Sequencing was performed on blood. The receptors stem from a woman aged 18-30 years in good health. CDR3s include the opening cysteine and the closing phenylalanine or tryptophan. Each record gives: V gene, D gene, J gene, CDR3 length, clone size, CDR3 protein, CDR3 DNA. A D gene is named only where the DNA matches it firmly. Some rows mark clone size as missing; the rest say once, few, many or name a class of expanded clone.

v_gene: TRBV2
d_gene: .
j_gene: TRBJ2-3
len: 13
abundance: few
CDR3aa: CASRAASTDTQYF
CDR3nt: TGTGCCAGCCGGGCGGCTAGCACAGATACGCAGTATTTT

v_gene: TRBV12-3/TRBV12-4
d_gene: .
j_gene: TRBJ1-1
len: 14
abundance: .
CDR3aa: CASSRAWVRAEAFF
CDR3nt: TGTGCCAGCAGCAGAGCCTGGGTTCGGGCTGAAGCTTTCTTT

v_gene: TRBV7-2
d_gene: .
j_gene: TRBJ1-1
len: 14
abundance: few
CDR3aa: CASSPIGGRTEAFF
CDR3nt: TGTGCCAGCAGCCCGATCGGGGGTCGGACTGAAGCTTTCTTT

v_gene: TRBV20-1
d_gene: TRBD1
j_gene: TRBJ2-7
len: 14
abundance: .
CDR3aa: CSATVGQGVHEQYF
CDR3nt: TGCAGTGCTACCGTGGGACAGGGTGTCCACGAGCAGTACTTC

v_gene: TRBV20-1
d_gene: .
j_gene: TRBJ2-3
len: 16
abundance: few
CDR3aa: CSARDLEGPSTDTQYF
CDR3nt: TGCAGTGCTAGAGATCTAGAGGGGCCTAGCACAGATACGCAGTATTTT

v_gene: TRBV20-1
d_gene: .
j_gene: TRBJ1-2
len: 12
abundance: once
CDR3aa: CSARVRTYGYTF
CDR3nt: TGCAGTGCTAGAGTCCGAACCTATGGCTACACCTTC

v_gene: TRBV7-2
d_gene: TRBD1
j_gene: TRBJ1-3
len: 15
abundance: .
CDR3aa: CASSQISGGGNTIYF
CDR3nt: TGTGCCAGCAGCCAAATCTCAGGGGGCGGGAACACCATATATTTT

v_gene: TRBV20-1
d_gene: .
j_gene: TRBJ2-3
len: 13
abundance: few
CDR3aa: CSANPGVTDTQYF
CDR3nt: TGCAGTGCAAACCCGGGGGTCACAGATACGCAGTATTTT

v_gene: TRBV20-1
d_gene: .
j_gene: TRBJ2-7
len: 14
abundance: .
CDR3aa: CSARDGATLVEQYF
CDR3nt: TGCAGTGCTAGAGATGGCGCTACCTTGGTCGAGCAGTACTTC

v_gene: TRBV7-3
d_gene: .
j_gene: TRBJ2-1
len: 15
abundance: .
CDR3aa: CASSFQGGGYNEQFF
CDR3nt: TGTGCCAGCAGCTTCCAGGGGGGCGGATACAATGAGCAGTTCTTC

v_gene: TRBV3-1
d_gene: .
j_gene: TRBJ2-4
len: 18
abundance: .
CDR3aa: CASSQDRGRERAKNIQYF
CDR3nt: TGTGCCAGCAGCCAAGATCGGGGACGGGAGAGAGCCAAAAACATTCAGTACTTC

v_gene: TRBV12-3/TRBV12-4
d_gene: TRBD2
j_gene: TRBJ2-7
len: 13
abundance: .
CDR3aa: CARSLAGFYEQYF
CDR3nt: TGTGCCCGCAGTCTAGCGGGTTTCTACGAGCAGTACTTC

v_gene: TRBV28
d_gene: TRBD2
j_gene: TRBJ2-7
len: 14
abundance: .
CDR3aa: CASFPGTSVYEQYF
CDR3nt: TGTGCCAGTTTCCCCGGGACTAGCGTCTACGAGCAGTACTTC

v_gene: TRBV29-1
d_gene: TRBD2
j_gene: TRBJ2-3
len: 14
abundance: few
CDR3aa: CSVEPGLAGDTQYF
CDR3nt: TGCAGCGTTGAACCGGGACTAGCGGGGGATACGCAGTATTTT

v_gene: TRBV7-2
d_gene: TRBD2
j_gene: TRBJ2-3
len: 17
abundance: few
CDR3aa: CASSFPEGGPLRDTQYF
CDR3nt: TGTGCCAGCAGCTTCCCTGAGGGAGGGCCACTTCGGGATACGCAGTATTTT

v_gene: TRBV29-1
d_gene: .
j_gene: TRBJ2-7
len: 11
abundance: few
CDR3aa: CSVPTGAEQYF
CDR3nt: TGCAGCGTCCCGACAGGAGCCGAGCAGTACTTC

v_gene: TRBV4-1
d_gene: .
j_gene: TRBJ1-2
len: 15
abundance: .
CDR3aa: CASSHNGWGQYGYTF
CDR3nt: TGCGCCAGCAGCCACAACGGCTGGGGGCAATATGGCTACACCTTC

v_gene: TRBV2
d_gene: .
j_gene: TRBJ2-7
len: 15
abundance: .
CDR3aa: CASSENPGRSYEQYF
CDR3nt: TGTGCCAGCAGTGAAAATCCCGGGCGGTCCTACGAGCAGTACTTC

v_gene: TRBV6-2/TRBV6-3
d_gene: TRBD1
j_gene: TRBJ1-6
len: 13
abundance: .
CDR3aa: CASEPGGSSPLHF
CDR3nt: TGTGCCAGCGAGCCAGGGGGATCTTCACCCCTCCACTTT

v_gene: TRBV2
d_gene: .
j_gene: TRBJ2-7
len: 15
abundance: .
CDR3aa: CASSEALVEPYEQYF
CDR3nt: TGTGCCAGCAGTGAAGCGCTTGTCGAGCCCTACGAGCAGTACTTC

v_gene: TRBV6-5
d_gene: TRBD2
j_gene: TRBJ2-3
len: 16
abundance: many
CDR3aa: CASSYSNSGRVYTQYF
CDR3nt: TGTGCCAGCAGTTACTCCAATAGCGGGAGAGTATATACGCAGTATTTT

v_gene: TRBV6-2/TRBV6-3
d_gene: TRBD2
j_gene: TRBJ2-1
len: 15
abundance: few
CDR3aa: CASSYPGTSGGEQFF
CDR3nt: TGTGCCAGCAGTTACCCCGGGACTAGCGGGGGTGAGCAGTTCTTC

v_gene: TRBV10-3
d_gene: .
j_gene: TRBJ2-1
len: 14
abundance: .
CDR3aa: CAISVGAASNEQFF
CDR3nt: TGTGCCATCAGTGTGGGGGCCGCTTCCAATGAGCAGTTCTTC

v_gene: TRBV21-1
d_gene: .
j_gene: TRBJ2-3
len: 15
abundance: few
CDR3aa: CASSRVERSTDTQYF
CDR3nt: TGTGCCAGCAGCCGTGTGGAGCGCAGCACAGATACGCAGTATTTT

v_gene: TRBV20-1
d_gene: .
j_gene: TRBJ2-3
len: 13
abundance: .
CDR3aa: CSASGSGSDTQYF
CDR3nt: TGCAGTGCTAGCGGGAGTGGATCAGATACGCAGTATTTT

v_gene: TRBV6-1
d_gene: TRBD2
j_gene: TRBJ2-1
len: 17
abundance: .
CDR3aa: CASSLAGRGGSYNEQFF
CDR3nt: TGTGCCAGCAGCCTAGCGGGTAGAGGGGGGTCCTACAATGAGCAGTTCTTC

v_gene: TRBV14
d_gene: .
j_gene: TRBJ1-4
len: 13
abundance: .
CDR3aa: CATQVRRGEKLFF
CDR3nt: TGTGCCACCCAAGTGAGGCGCGGTGAAAAACTGTTTTTT

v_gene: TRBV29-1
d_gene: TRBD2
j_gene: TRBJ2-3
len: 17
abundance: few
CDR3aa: CSVEDPGLAGHTDTQYF
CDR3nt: TGCAGCGTTGAAGATCCTGGGCTAGCGGGGCACACAGATACGCAGTATTTT

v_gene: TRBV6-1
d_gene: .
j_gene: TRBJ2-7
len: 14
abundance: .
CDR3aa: CASSEDLARHEQYF
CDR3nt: TGTGCCAGCAGTGAAGACCTAGCTCGCCACGAGCAGTACTTC

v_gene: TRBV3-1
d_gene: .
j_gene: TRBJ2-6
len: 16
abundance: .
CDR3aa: CASSHARQSGANVLTF
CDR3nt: TGTGCCAGCAGCCACGCCAGGCAGTCTGGGGCTAACGTCCTGACTTTC

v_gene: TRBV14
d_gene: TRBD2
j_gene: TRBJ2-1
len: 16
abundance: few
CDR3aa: CASSQVGGGSYNEQFF
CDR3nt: TGTGCCAGCAGCCAAGTCGGGGGAGGGTCCTACAATGAGCAGTTCTTC

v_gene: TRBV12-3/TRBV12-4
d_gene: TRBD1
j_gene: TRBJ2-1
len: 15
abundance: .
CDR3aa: CASSKGQKTYNEQFF
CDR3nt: TGTGCCAGCAGTAAGGGACAGAAAACTTACAATGAGCAGTTCTTC

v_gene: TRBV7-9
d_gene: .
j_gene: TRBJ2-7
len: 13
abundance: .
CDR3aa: CASSSIDSYEQYF
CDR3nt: TGTGCCAGCAGCTCGATAGACAGCTACGAGCAGTACTTC

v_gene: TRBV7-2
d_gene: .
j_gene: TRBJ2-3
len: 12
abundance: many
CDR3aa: CASSFREDTQYF
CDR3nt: TGTGCCAGCAGCTTCCGGGAAGATACGCAGTATTTT

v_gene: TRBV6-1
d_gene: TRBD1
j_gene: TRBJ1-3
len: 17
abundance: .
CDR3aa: CASGASDRVLTGNTIYF
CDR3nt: TGTGCCAGCGGGGCCTCAGACAGGGTTTTAACTGGAAACACCATATATTTT

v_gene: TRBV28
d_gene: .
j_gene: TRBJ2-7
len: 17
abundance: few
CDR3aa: CASSFLGLDGTPDEQYF
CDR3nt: TGTGCCAGCAGTTTCCTGGGTCTAGACGGGACACCCGACGAGCAGTACTTC

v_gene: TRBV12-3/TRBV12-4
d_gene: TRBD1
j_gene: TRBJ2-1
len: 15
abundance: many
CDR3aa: CASSLGQGSYNEQFF
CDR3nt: TGTGCCAGCAGCCTGGGACAGGGCTCCTACAATGAGCAGTTCTTC

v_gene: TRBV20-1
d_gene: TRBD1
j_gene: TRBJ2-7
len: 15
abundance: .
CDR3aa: CSAGQGGRSSYEQYF
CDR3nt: TGCAGTGCGGGACAGGGGGGCCGTAGCTCCTACGAGCAGTACTTC

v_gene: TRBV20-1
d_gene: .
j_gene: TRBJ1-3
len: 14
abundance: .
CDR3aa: CSARGHGSGNTIYF
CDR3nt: TGCAGTGCTAGAGGGCACGGTTCTGGAAACACCATATATTTT

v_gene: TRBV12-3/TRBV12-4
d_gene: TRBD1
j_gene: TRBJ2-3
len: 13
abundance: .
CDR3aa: CASRPGTVDTQYF
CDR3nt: TGTGCCAGCAGACCCGGGACAGTGGATACGCAGTATTTT

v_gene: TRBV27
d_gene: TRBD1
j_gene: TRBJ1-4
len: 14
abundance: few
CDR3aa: CASSRDSGNEKLFF
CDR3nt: TGTGCCAGCAGCCGGGACAGCGGTAATGAAAAACTGTTTTTT

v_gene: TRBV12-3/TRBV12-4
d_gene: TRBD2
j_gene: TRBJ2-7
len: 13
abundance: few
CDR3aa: CASSPTSAHEQYF
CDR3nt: TGTGCCAGCAGCCCTACTAGCGCCCACGAGCAGTACTTC

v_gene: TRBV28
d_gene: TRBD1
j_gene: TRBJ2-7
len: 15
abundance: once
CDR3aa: CASSLPNGQGAEQYF
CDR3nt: TGTGCCAGCAGTTTGCCCAACGGACAGGGGGCCGAGCAGTACTTC

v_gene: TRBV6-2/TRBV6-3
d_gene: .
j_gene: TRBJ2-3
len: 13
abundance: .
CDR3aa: CASSDLNLDTQYF
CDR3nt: TGTGCCAGCAGTGACCTCAATTTAGATACGCAGTATTTT

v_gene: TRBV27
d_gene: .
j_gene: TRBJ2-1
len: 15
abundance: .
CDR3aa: CASSFGSYSDYEQFF
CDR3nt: TGTGCCAGCAGTTTTGGGTCGTACAGCGATTATGAGCAGTTCTTC

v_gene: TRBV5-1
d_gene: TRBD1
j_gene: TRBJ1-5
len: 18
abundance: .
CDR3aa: CASSTGTGGPSSNQPQHF
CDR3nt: TGCGCCAGCAGCACCGGGACAGGGGGCCCGAGTAGCAATCAGCCCCAGCATTTT

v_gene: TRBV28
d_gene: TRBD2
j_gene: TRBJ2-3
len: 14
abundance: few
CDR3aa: CASGLAGATDTQYF
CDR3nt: TGTGCCAGCGGGTTAGCGGGAGCCACAGATACGCAGTATTTT

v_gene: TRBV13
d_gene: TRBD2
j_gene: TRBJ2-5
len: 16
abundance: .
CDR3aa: CASRDSGTSGGGGQYF
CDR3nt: TGTGCCAGCAGAGATTCCGGGACTAGCGGTGGGGGCGGGCAGTACTTC

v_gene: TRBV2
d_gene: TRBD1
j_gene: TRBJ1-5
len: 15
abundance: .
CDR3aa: CASSQSRDRGTPQHF
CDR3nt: TGTGCCAGCAGTCAAAGTCGGGACAGGGGGACGCCCCAGCATTTT

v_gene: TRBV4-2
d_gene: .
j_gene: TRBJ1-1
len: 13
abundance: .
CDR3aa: CASSGPTGTEAFF
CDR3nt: TGTGCCAGCAGTGGTCCAACTGGCACTGAAGCTTTCTTT

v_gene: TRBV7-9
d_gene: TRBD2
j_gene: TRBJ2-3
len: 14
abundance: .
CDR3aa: CASSRLAGDNTQYF
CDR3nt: TGTGCCAGCAGCCGACTAGCGGGAGATAATACGCAGTATTTT

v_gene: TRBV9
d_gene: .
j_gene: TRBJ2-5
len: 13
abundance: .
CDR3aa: CASSADSGETQYF
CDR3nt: TGTGCCAGCAGCGCGGACTCGGGAGAGACCCAGTACTTC

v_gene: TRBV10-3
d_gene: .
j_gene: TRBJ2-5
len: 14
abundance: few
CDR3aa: CAIRTEDAGETQYF
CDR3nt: TGTGCCATCAGGACTGAGGACGCGGGAGAGACCCAGTACTTC

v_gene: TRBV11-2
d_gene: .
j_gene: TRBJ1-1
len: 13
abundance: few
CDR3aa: CASRTDWATEAFF
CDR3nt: TGTGCCAGCAGGACGGACTGGGCCACTGAAGCTTTCTTT

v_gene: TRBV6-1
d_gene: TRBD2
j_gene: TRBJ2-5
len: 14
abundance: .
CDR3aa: CASSTPGLQETQYF
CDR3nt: TGTGCCAGCAGCACCCCGGGACTACAAGAGACCCAGTACTTC

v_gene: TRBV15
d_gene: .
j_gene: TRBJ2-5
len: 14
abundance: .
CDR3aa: CATSKVSRGDEQYF
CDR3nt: TGTGCCACCAGCAAGGTCTCAAGGGGGGATGAGCAGTACTTC

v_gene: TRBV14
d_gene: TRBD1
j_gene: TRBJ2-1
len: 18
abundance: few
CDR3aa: CASSRRQGAANSYNEQFF
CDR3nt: TGTGCCAGCAGCAGAAGACAGGGGGCCGCAAATTCCTACAATGAGCAGTTCTTC

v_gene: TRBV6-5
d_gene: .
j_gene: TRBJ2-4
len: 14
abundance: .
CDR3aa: CASRNQGVENIQYF
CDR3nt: TGTGCCAGCAGAAACCAGGGCGTTGAAAACATTCAGTACTTC

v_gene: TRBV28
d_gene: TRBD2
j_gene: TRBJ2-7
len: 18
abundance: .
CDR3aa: CASSLFKTSGSSDHEQYF
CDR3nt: TGTGCCAGCAGTTTATTTAAGACTAGCGGGAGTTCGGACCACGAGCAGTACTTC

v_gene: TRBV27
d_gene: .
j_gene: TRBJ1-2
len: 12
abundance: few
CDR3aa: CASSPGYYGYTF
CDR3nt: TGTGCCAGCAGTCCAGGGTACTATGGCTACACCTTC